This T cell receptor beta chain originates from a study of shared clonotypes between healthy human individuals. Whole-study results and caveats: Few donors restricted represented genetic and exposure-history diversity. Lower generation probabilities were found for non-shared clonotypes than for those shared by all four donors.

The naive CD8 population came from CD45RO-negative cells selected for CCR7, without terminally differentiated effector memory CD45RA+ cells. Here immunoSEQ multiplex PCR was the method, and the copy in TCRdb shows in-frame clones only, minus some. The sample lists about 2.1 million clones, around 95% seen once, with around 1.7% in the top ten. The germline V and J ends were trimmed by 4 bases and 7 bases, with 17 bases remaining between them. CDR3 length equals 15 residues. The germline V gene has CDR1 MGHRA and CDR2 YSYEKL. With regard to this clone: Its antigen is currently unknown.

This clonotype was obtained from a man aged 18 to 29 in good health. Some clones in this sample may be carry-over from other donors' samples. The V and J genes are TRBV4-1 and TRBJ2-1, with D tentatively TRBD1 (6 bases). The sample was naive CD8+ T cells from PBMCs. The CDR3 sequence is CASSPLGRGGNEQFF. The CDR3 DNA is TGCGCCAGCAGCCCGCTCGGCAGGGGTGGAAATGAGCAGTTCTTC.